The subject of this entry is one T cell receptor beta chain. The CDR3 totals 14 residues. Losses at the gene ends were 5 bases for V and 0 bases for J; bases not matched to a gene: 3. Germline values: CDR1 MNHNS, CDR2 SASEGT. Some clones are missing from TCRdb's copy, which holds only in-frame ones; the method was immunoSEQ multiplex PCR. The table has fewer than 700,000 clones, less than 90% seen once; the top ten hold about 8%. Seattle's cohort entered during active infection and was followed longitudinally. This specimen comes from a study of blood T cell repertoires in COVID-19. Sequenced sample: peripheral blood. The clonotype comes from a woman in her 50s with COVID-19, enrolled during active disease. The chain combines TRBV6-1 with TRBJ2-7, with TRBD1 identical over 8 bases. The CDR3 DNA reads TGTGCCAGCAGTTGGGGACAGGACTCCTACGAGCAGTACTTC. It specifies CASSWGQDSYEQYF.